These 7 T cell receptor beta chains were all obtained from the same sample, sequenced in a study of OX40 agonist ivuxolimab in advanced cancers. The protocol was immunoSEQ multiplex PCR, while the TCRdb copy is restricted to in-frame clones and leaves out a portion. The table lists some 64,000 clones, 87% of them singletons, with roughly 0.79% in the top ten. The starting material was CD4+ or CD8+ T cells sorted from blood, obtained in a trial of the OX40 agonist ivuxolimab. Receptor source: an adult with an advanced solid tumor such as melanoma, head and neck, liver or kidney cancer.

The V call is TRBV21-1, the J call TRBJ2-7; TRBD1, as called in the table, went unchecked against the DNA. TRBV21-1 is recorded as a pseudogene. This CDR3 has 13 amino acids. CDR3 sequence (DNA): TGTGCCAGCAGCACGCGACAGAAAAACGAGCAGTACTTC. This gives the protein CASSTRQKNEQYF.

This chain links TRBV7-9 with TRBJ1-2; D unclear. Trimming cost V 4 bases and J 8 bases, with 14 bases left between them. The CDR3 is made up of 13 amino acids. Germline CDR1 and CDR2: SEHNR and FQNEAQ (reference sequence). This CDR3 reads CASSSEGRRGYTF. The CDR3 coding sequence is TGTGCCAGCAGCTCAGAGGGTCGGCGAGGCTACACCTTC.

The chain couples TRBV5-6 to TRBJ2-3; D is ambiguous. V was trimmed by 4 bases and J by 0 bases, leaving 12 bases between them. CDR1 is SGHDT, CDR2 YYEEEE, per germline. The CDR3 has 15 amino acids. The CDR3 nucleotides are TGTGCCAGCAGCCAGACACGTTTGAGCACAGATACGCAGTATTTT. This gives the protein CASSQTRLSTDTQYF.

This sequence joins TRBV2 and TRBJ2-1; the D is unclear. Germline V gene data show CDR1 as SNHLY and CDR2 as FYNNEI. V was cut by 2 bases and J by 5 bases, with 13 bases left in between. The CDR3 runs 15 residues. The CDR3 DNA reads TGTGCCAGCAGTGAACGATCTGTACGTCACAATGAGCAGTTCTTC. Translated, it gives CASSERSVRHNEQFF.

The chain links TRBV14 to TRBJ2-5; 7 positions agree with TRBD2. From germline, CDR1 is SGHDN and CDR2 FVKESK. This CDR3 contains 15 residues. After removal of 4 bases from V and 4 bases from J, the junction contained 9 bases not matched to a gene. In nucleotides, the CDR3 is TGTGCCAGCAGCCTGTCGGGACTACCTCTAGAGACCCAGTACTTC. It is translated as CASSLSGLPLETQYF.

The V and J genes are TRBV5-6 and TRBJ2-1; D remains ambiguous. The germline gives CDR1 SGHDT, CDR2 YYEEEE. The ends were cut back, 0 bases at V and 15 bases at J, with 13 bases in the middle. This CDR3 region has 12 residues. The CDR3 nucleotides read TGTGCCAGCAGCTTGGGTCAATCCACCGGGTTCTTC. This codes for CASSLGQSTGFF.

The chain employs TRBV7-9 and TRBJ2-7; perhaps TRBD1 as D (8 bases). CDR3 length: 13 amino acids. Trimming removed 5 bases from V and 6 bases from J, with 14 bases in between. Germline CDR1 reads SEHNR; CDR2 reads FQNEAQ (reference sequence). The chain's CDR3 is CASSATGEGEQYF. The CDR3 region has the DNA TGTGCCAGCAGCGCGACAGGGGAGGGCGAGCAGTACTTC.